This T cell receptor (beta chain) was identified in a study of T cells in Graves' hyperthyroidism and ophthalmopathy. The source material, RNA transcripts, was used to amplify TCR beta CDR3 regions. HTBI primers were used for first-round RT-PCR of the TCR CDR3. Each CDR3 protein gets one entry after TCRdb re-called the multiplex PCR reads with MiXCR. The sample lists fewer than 350,000 distinct CDR3 sequences, less than 15% occurring once. This CDR3 contains 15 residues. Germline values: CDR1 ENHRY, CDR2 SYGVKD. The junction had 6 bases not matched to a gene; V was cut back by 4 bases and J by 5 bases.

The sample comprised blood. The chain uses TRBV10-3 and TRBJ2-1, with 9 bases matching TRBD2. This clonotype was obtained from a woman aged 25-40 years with Graves' hyperthyroidism that later progressed to Graves' ophthalmopathy. DNA for the CDR3: TGTGCCATCAGTGGAAGACTAGCGGTTAACAATGAGCAGTTCTTC. This encodes CAISGRLAVNNEQFF.